This T cell receptor beta chain was profiled in a study of human T cells and chemical hapten exposure. Looking at the study overall: Across samples, TCR yields varied, mostly owing to small differences in pooled library volumes.

Time point defined: healthy volunteer bleed at 6 weeks. The study extracted total RNA from unfractionated whole blood. General study results and limits: With regard to DPC sensitization, TCRs above 1 in 1000 frequency did not change.

As the library was built, unique molecular identifiers were attached to individual cDNA molecules. Original methodology: There were a median of approximately 96,000 TCRs per sample, with a range from roughly 20,000 to 700,000. TCRdb called the RACE reads again in MiXCR, with one record for every CDR3 protein. TCRdb assigned the V and J calls; the authors' analysis was not used. The sample has 75,000 to 80,000 distinct CDR3 sequences, approximately 8.1% seen once. This clonotype was seen ten or more times. Its target is unknown. The germline V gene encodes CDR1 SGHKS and CDR2 YYEKEE (reference sequence). CDR3 length: 14 residues. With 0 bases removed from V and 3 bases from J, the gap between germline ends came to 7 bases.

The rearrangement joins TRBV5-5 to TRBJ2-4; D gene uncertain. Sequencing used whole blood. The clonotype was recovered from a female donor in good health. Some clones in this sample may be carry-over from other donors' samples. CDR3 nucleotide sequence: TGTGCCAGCAGCTTGGCCCTCCACAAAAACATTCAGTACTTC. It yields the protein CASSLALHKNIQYF.